The 28 T cell receptor beta chains listed next were all sequenced from one sample in a study of T cell responses to AZD1222 COVID-19 vaccine. Here immunoSEQ multiplex PCR was the method, and the copy in TCRdb shows in-frame clones only, minus some. The data show around 110,000 clones, with roughly 88% seen just once and less than 10% held by the top ten. The source material was peripheral blood, sampled 28 days after the second AZD1222 dose. These receptors all stem from an adult who received the AZD1222 COVID-19 vaccine.

Written as DNA, the CDR3 is TGTGCCAGCAGCCCAGAAGGACCCCGCAATCAGCCCCAGCATTTT. Translating it yields CASSPEGPRNQPQHF. J is TRBJ1-5 and V is TRBV7-8; D is unclear. CDR3 length: 15 amino acids. V was trimmed by 5 bases and J by 2 bases, leaving 13 bases between them. Germline V gives CDR1 SGHVS, CDR2 FQNEAQ.

The chain is built from TRBV4-2 and TRBJ2-6; a weak D match, TRBD2 (6 bases). This CDR3 region has 16 residues. In germline, CDR1 is LGHNA, CDR2 YNFKEQ. V shed 0 bases and J shed 3 bases, with 9 bases lying between them. CDR3 region: CASSQETGDGANVLTF. The CDR3 nucleotides read TGTGCCAGCAGCCAAGAGACGGGGGATGGGGCCAACGTCCTGACTTTC.

The rearrangement uses TRBV19 and TRBJ2-7; the match to TRBD2 covers 12 bases. The ends lost 4 bases at V and 1 base at J; junction bases unmatched: 8. Looked up from germline, CDR1 is LNHDA and CDR2 is SQIVND (reference sequence). The CDR3 has 17 residues. CDR3 in DNA: TGTGCCAGTAGTAGAGAAAGGACTAGCGGGGTATCCTACGAGCAGTACTTC. It translates to CASSRERTSGVSYEQYF. Full variable domain (missing parts from reference TRBV19 and TRBJ2-7): DGGITQSPKYLFRKEGQNVTLSCEQNLNHDAMYWYRQDPGQGLRLIYYSQIVNDFQKGDIAEGYSVSREKKESFPLTVTSAQKNPTAFYLCASSRERTSGVSYEQYFGPGTRLTVT.

V usage is TRBV5-6 and J usage is TRBJ2-7; D might be TRBD1 or TRBD2, each matching 5 bases. The germline gives CDR1 SGHDT, CDR2 YYEEEE. The CDR3 runs to 15 residues. Trimming took 4 bases from V and 2 from J, leaving 16 bases between them. The DNA for the CDR3 is TGTGCCAGCAGCCTTATGAGGGGCGGTCCCTACGAGCAGTACTTC. Translated: CASSLMRGGPYEQYF.

The J gene is TRBJ1-1, the V gene TRBV5-1; a weak D match, TRBD1 (5 bases). CDR3 length: 14 amino acids. V was shortened by 0 bases and J by 3 bases, with 9 bases between the two germline ends. The germline V gene has CDR1 SGHRS and CDR2 YFSETQ. The CDR3, as DNA: TGCGCCAGCAGCTTGGCCGGGACGGACACTGAAGCTTTCTTT. Translation gives CASSLAGTDTEAFF.

This chain links TRBV27 with TRBJ2-1, with 7 nucleotides matching TRBD1. The germline CDR1 and CDR2 sequences are MNHEY and SMNVEV (reference sequence). Unmatched junction bases numbered 4, after V lost 6 bases and J lost 5 bases. The CDR3 runs 13 residues. For the CDR3, the DNA is TGTGCCAGCAGGGTGACAGGGCACAATGAGCAGTTCTTC. This encodes CASRVTGHNEQFF.

J is TRBJ2-7 and V is TRBV6-5; D unclear. CDR1 is MNHEY and CDR2 is SVGAGI in the germline V gene. The CDR3 is 12 amino acids. V was cut by 3 bases and J by 4 bases, with 7 bases left in between. CDR3 sequence reads: CASSYDRYEQYF. CDR3 coding DNA: TGTGCCAGCAGTTATGACCGGTACGAGCAGTACTTC.

The gene calls are TRBV6-2 or TRBV6-3 and TRBJ2-3, with TRBD1 identical over 9 bases. Per the germline V gene, CDR1 is MNHEY and CDR2 is SVGEGT. With 6 bases clipped from V and 14 bases from J, the junction kept 21 bases outside the gene matches. The CDR3 extends over 16 amino acids. The CDR3 loop is CASSPPWDRDREGRYF. CDR3 bases: TGTGCCAGCAGCCCCCCCTGGGACAGGGATCGTGAAGGAAGGTATTTT.

To note about this clone: One end of the junction fails to match germline, which may point to a read error. The CDR3 nucleotides are TGTGCCAGCAGCCAAGGAACTGGGACTCCCCGGGACTTC. This sequence encodes CASSQGTGTPRDF. This sequence joins TRBV3-1 (or the pseudogene TRBV3-2) and TRBJ2-5; the D gene is possibly TRBD2 (6 bases). Looked up from germline, CDR1 is LGHDT and CDR2 is YNNKEL (reference sequence). The CDR3 runs 13 residues.

In nucleotides, the CDR3 is TGCGCCAGCAGCTTGGGCCGGGACGGCACCTACGAGCAGTACTTC. Amino acid sequence: CASSLGRDGTYEQYF. The chain is built from TRBV5-1 and TRBJ2-7; D tentatively reads TRBD1 or TRBD2 (5 bases each). V gave up 0 bases and J gave up 2 bases, with 12 bases separating them. This CDR3 has 15 amino acids. From germline, CDR1 is SGHRS and CDR2 YFSETQ.

V and J are TRBV20-1 and TRBJ2-2; D is unclear. Trimming shortened V by 3 bases and J by 6 bases, and 5 bases separated the two germline ends. The germline V gene encodes CDR1 DFQATT and CDR2 SNEGSKA (reference sequence). The CDR3 length is 11 residues. The CDR3 nucleotides read TGCAGTGCTAGTTTTTCCGGGGAGCTGTTTTTT. It codes for CSASFSGELFF.

The V and J genes are TRBV20-1 and TRBJ2-4; D uncertain. V was cut by 3 bases and J by 7 bases, with 7 bases left in between. Germline V gives CDR1 DFQATT, CDR2 SNEGSKA (reference sequence). The CDR3 is 11 amino acids. The CDR3 loop reads CSARVQNIQYF. In DNA, the CDR3 is TGCAGTGCTAGGGTGCAGAACATTCAGTACTTC.

In its sample, this clone was seen a few times. This chain connects TRBV7-2 to TRBJ2-1; 7 nucleotides line up with TRBD1. This CDR3 spans 13 amino acids. After removal of 3 bases from V and 5 bases from J, the junction contained 1 base not matched to a gene. Germline V gene data show CDR1 as SGHTA and CDR2 as FQGNSA. The DNA of the CDR3 is TGTGCCAGCAGCTTGGGACAGAACAATGAGCAGTTCTTC. This encodes CASSLGQNNEQFF.

The chain couples TRBV29-1 to TRBJ2-5; D gene unclear. Germline V gives CDR1 SQVTM, CDR2 ANQGSEA. V was trimmed by 4 bases and J by 5 bases, leaving 11 bases between them. This CDR3 has 12 residues. The CDR3 DNA follows: TGCAGCGTTGGTGCCAACTTGGAGACCCAGTACTTC. Protein sequence: CSVGANLETQYF. Filled out from reference TRBV29-1 and TRBJ2-5, the complete variable domain reads SAVISQKPSRDICQRGTSLTIQCQVDSQVTMMFWYRQQPGQSLTLIATANQGSEATYESGFVIDKFPISRPNLTFSTLTVSNMSPEDSSIYLCSVGANLETQYFGPGTRLLVL.

The rearrangement joins TRBV18 to TRBJ1-1, with a tentative D call TRBD1 (5 bases). Germline CDR1 reads KGHSH; CDR2 reads LQKENI. The V gene lost 0 bases and the J gene lost 5 bases, with 19 bases spanning the gap. The CDR3 extends over 17 amino acids. This CDR3 reads CASSPPKPLGVLTEAFF. For the CDR3, the DNA is TGTGCCAGCTCACCACCGAAGCCTCTAGGGGTACTTACTGAAGCTTTCTTT.

The V gene is TRBV5-1, the J gene TRBJ2-7; D may be TRBD2 (6 bases). The germline CDR1 and CDR2 sequences are SGHRS and YFSETQ. V lost 0 bases, J lost 5 bases, and 9 bases lay in between. This CDR3 contains 13 residues. This CDR3 reads CASSLEGLHEQYF. The CDR3 nucleotides read TGCGCCAGCAGCTTGGAGGGACTCCACGAGCAGTACTTC.

V usage is TRBV20-1 and J usage is TRBJ1-3, with D maybe TRBD1 (6 bases). Between the trimmed V and J ends, which lost 6 bases and 11 bases, there was a span of 11 bases. The CDR3 totals 10 residues. Germline assignment: CDR1 DFQATT and CDR2 SNEGSKA (reference sequence). CDR3 sequence: CSAGGRAIYF. CDR3 DNA sequence: TGCAGTGCCGGGGGCCGGGCCATATATTTT.

The chain carries TRBV10-3 and TRBJ2-7; 8 nucleotides agree with TRBD1. Germline V gene data show CDR1 as ENHRY and CDR2 as SYGVKD. V lost 6 bases and J lost 0; bases outside the gene matches: 4. This CDR3 has 14 residues. CDR3 loop: CAIRLGQDSYEQYF. CDR3 nucleotide sequence: TGTGCCATCAGGCTGGGACAGGACTCCTACGAGCAGTACTTC.

The gene calls are TRBV30 and TRBJ2-5; weak D call: TRBD2 (5 bases). The germline CDR1 and CDR2 sequences are GTSNPN and SVGIG (reference sequence). There are 14 residues in the CDR3. The germline V and J ends were trimmed by 5 bases and 5 bases, with 18 bases remaining between them. The CDR3 DNA follows: TGTGCCTGGGACATCGCAGCGGCTGGGGAGACCCAGTACTTC. Amino acids: CAWDIAAAGETQYF.

The gene calls are TRBV7-2 and TRBJ1-2; a possible D gene is TRBD1 (5 bases). V dropped 5 bases and J dropped 5 bases, with 15 bases sitting between them. Germline V gives CDR1 SGHTA, CDR2 FQGNSA. CDR3 length: 14 amino acids. The CDR3 sequence is CASSQARVRYGYTF. The CDR3 DNA reads as TGTGCCAGCAGCCAGGCCAGGGTCAGGTATGGCTACACCTTC.

The chain has TRBV7-3 and TRBJ2-1; D is possibly TRBD1 or TRBD2 (7 bases each). The CDR3 totals 16 residues. Trimming removed 5 bases from V and 0 bases from J, with 14 bases in between. The V gene's germline CDR1 is SGHTA and CDR2 FQGTGA. The chain's CDR3 is CASSPRGGSSYNEQFF. CDR3 DNA: TGTGCCAGCAGCCCCAGGGGGGGGAGCTCCTACAATGAGCAGTTCTTC. The full variable domain, in which reference TRBV7-3 and TRBJ2-1 provide the parts outside the CDR3, is GAGVSQTPSNKVTEKGKYVELRCDPISGHTALYWYRQSLGQGPEFLIYFQGTGAADDSGLPNDRFFAVRPEGSVSTLKIQRTERGDSAVYLCASSPRGGSSYNEQFFGPGTRLTVL.

The genes are TRBV6-5 and TRBJ2-1, with 8 bases aligning to TRBD1. The CDR3 is 14 amino acids. V dropped 0 bases and J dropped 8; count of bases not matched to a gene: 3. Germline-derived CDR1 and CDR2 are MNHEY and SVGAGI. The CDR3 spells CASSYSQGGHEQFF. The CDR3 DNA reads TGTGCCAGCAGTTACTCACAGGGGGGCCATGAGCAGTTCTTC.

The chain recombines TRBV30 with TRBJ2-7, with D tentatively TRBD2 (5 bases). The CDR3 sequence is 12 residues long. Germline V gives CDR1 GTSNPN, CDR2 SVGIG (reference sequence). With 1 base removed from V and 4 bases from J, the gap between germline ends came to 8 bases. CDR3 protein: CAWSGGVYEQYF. In DNA form, the CDR3 reads TGTGCCTGGAGTGGGGGAGTGTACGAGCAGTACTTC.

The genes are TRBV27 and TRBJ1-5, with D perhaps TRBD1 (6 bases). V was trimmed by 6 bases and J by 1 base, leaving 13 bases between them. Germline-derived CDR1 and CDR2 are MNHEY and SMNVEV (reference sequence). The CDR3 covers 15 residues. This chain's CDR3 is CASSPRGLSNQPQHF. For the CDR3, the DNA is TGTGCCAGCAGCCCGAGGGGGTTAAGCAATCAGCCCCAGCATTTT.

V gene TRBV4-3 combines with J gene TRBJ2-3; the D gene is possibly TRBD2 (6 bases). V shed 5 bases and J shed 9 bases, with 27 bases lying between them. Per germline, CDR1 LGHNA and CDR2 YSLEER. The CDR3 covers 17 residues. The CDR3 coding sequence is TGCGCCAGCAGCTGGCGCCCCCCGGGGGACCTCCTTCAGACGCAGTATTTT. This codes for CASSWRPPGDLLQTQYF.

This clone appeared a few times. The chain couples TRBV18 to TRBJ1-5, with a weak D call TRBD1 (6 bases). Germline V gene data show CDR1 as KGHSH and CDR2 as LQKENI. V was trimmed by 2 bases and J by 7 bases, leaving 18 bases between them. The CDR3 is made up of 16 amino acids. CDR3 region: CASSPSVRGAKQPQHF. The CDR3 DNA reads TGTGCCAGCTCACCATCCGTTAGGGGGGCTAAGCAGCCCCAGCATTTT. Using reference TRBV18 and TRBJ1-5 for the parts outside the CDR3, the full variable domain is NAGVMQNPRHLVRRRGQEARLRCSPMKGHSHVYWYRQLPEEGLKFMVYLQKENIIDESGMPKERFSAEFPKEGPSILRIQQVVRGDSAAYFCASSPSVRGAKQPQHFGDGTRLSIL.

The chain employs TRBV4-3 and TRBJ1-5; possibly TRBD1 for D (6 bases). Germline V gene sequence: CDR1 LGHNA, CDR2 YSLEER. This CDR3 contains 15 residues. The V end lost 4 bases, the J end lost 4 bases, and 14 bases lay between the germline ends. The CDR3 DNA reads as TGCGCCAGCAGCCTCCAGACAGGATTGAATCAGCCCCAGCATTTT. Translating gives CASSLQTGLNQPQHF.

This clone came up a few times. This sequence joins TRBV7-9 and TRBJ2-2, with no clear D. Germline V CDR1 and CDR2: SEHNR, FQNEAQ (reference sequence). This CDR3 contains 14 residues. V lost 7 bases and J 1 base, leaving 10 bases between the germline ends. CDR3 region: CASTSTVNTGELFF. CDR3 sequence (DNA): TGTGCCAGCACCTCTACAGTGAACACCGGGGAGCTGTTTTTT.